Each of the 9 T cell receptor beta chains below was sequenced from the same sample in a study of T cells after posttransplantation cyclophosphamide. Treatment was busulfan-fludarabine conditioning, a marrow graft, and cyclophosphamide on days +3 and +4. Clones were read by immunoSEQ multiplex PCR, and TCRdb kept only the in-frame ones, dropping some. The sample gives some 7,000 clones, more than 65% of which show up once; 20% to 25% is in the top ten. Here the sequenced sample was PBMCs, taken less than 1,500 days after allogeneic stem cell transplant with posttransplant cyclophosphamide. The source of these receptors is a young adult male patient who received an allogeneic stem cell transplant from a related donor, was CMV-positive, and had acute GVHD only. Some T cells may be the graft donor's.

The genes are TRBV28 and TRBJ1-2, with D maybe TRBD1 (5 bases). The CDR3 extends over 13 amino acids. The V end lost 7 bases, the J end lost 3 bases, and 12 bases lay between the germline ends. Germline lookup yields CDR1 MDHEN and CDR2 SYDVKM. The CDR3 DNA reads TGTGCCAGCACAATTCAGGGTGACTATGGCTACACCTTC. It yields the protein CASTIQGDYGYTF.

The chain uses TRBV5-5 and TRBJ1-2; D is perhaps TRBD1 (6 bases). Germline values: CDR1 SGHKS, CDR2 YYEKEE (reference sequence). Trimming pared 0 bases from V and 10 bases from J, leaving 13 bases between. The CDR3 extends over 13 amino acids. CDR3 region: CASSLGDTGDYTF. DNA for the CDR3: TGTGCCAGCAGCTTGGGGGACACTGGGGACTACACCTTC.

The rearrangement links TRBV5-1 to TRBJ1-1; 10 nucleotides agree with TRBD1. CDR1 SGHRS and CDR2 YFSETQ come from the germline V gene. CDR3 length: 14 residues. Trimming at V came to 4 bases and at J to 3 bases, leaving 3 bases not matched to a gene. CDR3 in DNA: TGCGCCAGCAGCATCGGGACAGGGGACACTGAAGCTTTCTTT. It yields the protein CASSIGTGDTEAFF.

The count of this clone is one. V usage is TRBV28 and J usage is TRBJ1-2; 8 positions agree with TRBD1. Losses at the gene ends were 4 bases for V and 4 bases for J; bases not matched to a gene: 8. The CDR3 loop spans 15 amino acids. CDR1 is MDHEN and CDR2 is SYDVKM in the germline V gene. CDR3 sequence reads: CASSSAGTGVYGYTF. CDR3 DNA sequence: TGTGCCAGCAGTTCTGCCGGGACAGGCGTCTATGGCTACACCTTC.

The gene calls are TRBV5-1 and TRBJ1-6; 8 bases are a match to TRBD1. The CDR3 covers 14 residues. V lost 3 bases to trimming and J lost 6 bases; unmatched junction nucleotides: 2. Germline V lookup: CDR1 SGHRS, CDR2 YFSETQ. In DNA, the CDR3 is TGCGCCAGCAGCTCGGGACAGGCTAATTCACCCCTCCACTTT. It translates to CASSSGQANSPLHF.

This clone was found once. The CDR3 here is CASSIGLRGRRAKNIQYF. In nucleotides, the CDR3 is TGTGCCAGTAGTATCGGTTTGAGGGGGCGGAGAGCCAAAAACATTCAGTACTTC. J is TRBJ2-4 and V is TRBV19, with TRBD1 matching over 7 bases. V was pared by 3 bases and J by 0 bases, with 11 bases of the junction left unmatched. Germline-derived CDR1 and CDR2 are LNHDA and SQIVND (reference sequence). The CDR3 loop spans 18 amino acids.

This chain joins TRBV25-1 and TRBJ1-6; 8 bases map to TRBD1. The trim removed 6 bases at V and 7 bases at J, leaving 5 bases unmatched. The CDR3 contains 14 residues. Germline V gives CDR1 MGHDK, CDR2 SYGVNS. As DNA, the CDR3 is TGTGCCAGCAGCGAAACAGGGGGGAATTCACCCCTCCACTTT. It is translated as CASSETGGNSPLHF.

The rearrangement links TRBV6-6 to TRBJ2-2; TRBD1 matches at 10 bases. The length of the CDR3 is 15 residues. V lost 6 bases, J lost 4 bases, and 5 bases stayed unmatched. Germline lookup yields CDR1 MNHNY and CDR2 SVGAGI (reference sequence). CDR3: CASRQGQGLTGELFF. The CDR3 DNA sequence: TGTGCCAGCAGGCAGGGACAGGGGCTCACCGGGGAGCTGTTTTTT.

The chain carries TRBV30 and TRBJ1-1, with D tentatively TRBD1 (6 bases). Trimming left V 0 bases short and J 4 bases short, with 9 bases between. The CDR3 has 13 residues. CDR1 and CDR2 from the germline V gene are GTSNPN and SVGIG (reference sequence). In nucleotides, the CDR3 is TGTGCCTGGAGTGTACAGGGTCCCACTGAAGCTTTCTTT. The encoded protein is CAWSVQGPTEAFF.